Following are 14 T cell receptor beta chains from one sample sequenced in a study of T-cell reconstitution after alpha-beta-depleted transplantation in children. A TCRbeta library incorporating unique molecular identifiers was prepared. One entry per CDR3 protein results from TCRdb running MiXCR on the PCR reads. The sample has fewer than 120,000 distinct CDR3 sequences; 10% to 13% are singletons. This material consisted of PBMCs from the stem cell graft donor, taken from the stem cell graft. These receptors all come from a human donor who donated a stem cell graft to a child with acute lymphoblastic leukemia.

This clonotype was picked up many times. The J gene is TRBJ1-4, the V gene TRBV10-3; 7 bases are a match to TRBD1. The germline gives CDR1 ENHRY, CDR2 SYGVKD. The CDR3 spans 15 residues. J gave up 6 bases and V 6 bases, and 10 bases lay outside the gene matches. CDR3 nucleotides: TGTGCCATCAGCCGCGGACAGGCGGTGGATGAAAAACTGTTTTTT. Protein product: CAISRGQAVDEKLFF.

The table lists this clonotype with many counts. The CDR3 loop is CSAKKRGEGSYEQYF. Here the CDR3 DNA reads TGCAGTGCTAAGAAAAGGGGGGAGGGCTCCTACGAGCAGTACTTC. This chain connects TRBV20-1 to TRBJ2-7; D is possibly TRBD2 (7 bases). Trimming pared 4 bases from V and 0 bases from J, leaving 16 bases between. Germline V gene lookup returns CDR1 DFQATT and CDR2 SNEGSKA (reference sequence). CDR3 length equals 15 residues.

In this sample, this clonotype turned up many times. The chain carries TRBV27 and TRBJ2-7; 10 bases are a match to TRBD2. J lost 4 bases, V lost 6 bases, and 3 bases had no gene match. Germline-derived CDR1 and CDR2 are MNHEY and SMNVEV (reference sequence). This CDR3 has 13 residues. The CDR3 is CASRASGSYEQYF. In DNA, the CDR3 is TGTGCCAGCAGGGCTAGCGGGAGTTACGAGCAGTACTTC.

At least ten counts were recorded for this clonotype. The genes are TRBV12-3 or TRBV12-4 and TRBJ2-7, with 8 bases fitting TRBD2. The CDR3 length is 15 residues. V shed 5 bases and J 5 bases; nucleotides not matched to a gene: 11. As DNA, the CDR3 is TGTGCCAGCAGTGACCCTGCGGGAGGTTCCGACGAGCAGTACTTC. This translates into CASSDPAGGSDEQYF.

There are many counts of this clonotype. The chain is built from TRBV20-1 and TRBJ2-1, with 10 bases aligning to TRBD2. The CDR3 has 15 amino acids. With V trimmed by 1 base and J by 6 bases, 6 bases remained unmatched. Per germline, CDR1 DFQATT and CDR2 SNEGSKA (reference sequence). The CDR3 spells CSARALAGDRNEQFF. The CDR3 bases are TGCAGTGCTAGAGCGCTAGCGGGGGACCGCAATGAGCAGTTCTTC.

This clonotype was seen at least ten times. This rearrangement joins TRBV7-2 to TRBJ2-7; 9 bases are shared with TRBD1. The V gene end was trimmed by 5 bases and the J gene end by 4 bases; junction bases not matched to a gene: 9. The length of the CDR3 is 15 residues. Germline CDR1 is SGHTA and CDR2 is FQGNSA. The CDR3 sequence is CASSLSGTGPYEQYF. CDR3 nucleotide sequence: TGTGCCAGCAGCCTATCCGGGACAGGGCCTTACGAGCAGTACTTC.

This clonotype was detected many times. CDR3 in DNA: TGCGCCAGCAGCTTGGGGGTGGGAAACTACAATGAGCAGTTCTTC. Protein sequence: CASSLGVGNYNEQFF. This chain uses TRBV5-1 with TRBJ2-1; D not certain. Germline assignment: CDR1 SGHRS and CDR2 YFSETQ. The CDR3 runs to 15 residues. V lost 0 bases, J lost 3 bases, and 10 bases lay in between. Combining the CDR3 with reference TRBV5-1 and TRBJ2-1 gives the whole variable domain KAGVTQTPRYLIKTRGQQVTLSCSPISGHRSVSWYQQTPGQGLQFLFEYFSETQRNKGNFPGRFSGRQFSNSRSEMNVSTLELGDSALYLCASSLGVGNYNEQFFGPGTRLTVL.

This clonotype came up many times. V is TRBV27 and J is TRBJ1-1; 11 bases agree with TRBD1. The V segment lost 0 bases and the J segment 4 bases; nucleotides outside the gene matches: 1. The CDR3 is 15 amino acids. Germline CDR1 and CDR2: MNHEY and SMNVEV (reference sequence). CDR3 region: CASSLSGTGGTEAFF. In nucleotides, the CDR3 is TGTGCCAGCAGTTTATCGGGGACAGGGGGCACTGAAGCTTTCTTT.

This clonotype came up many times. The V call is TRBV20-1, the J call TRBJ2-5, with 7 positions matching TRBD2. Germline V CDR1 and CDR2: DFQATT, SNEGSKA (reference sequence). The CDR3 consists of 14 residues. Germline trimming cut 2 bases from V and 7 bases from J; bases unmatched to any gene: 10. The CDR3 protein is CSARPPSGRGTQYF. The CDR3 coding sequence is TGCAGTGCTAGACCCCCTAGCGGACGGGGGACCCAGTACTTC.

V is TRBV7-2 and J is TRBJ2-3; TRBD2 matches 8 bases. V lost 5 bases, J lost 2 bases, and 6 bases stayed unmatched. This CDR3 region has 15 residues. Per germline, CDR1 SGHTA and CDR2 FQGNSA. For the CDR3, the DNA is TGTGCCAGCAGCCCCCAGCGGGGGAACACAGATACGCAGTATTTT. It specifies CASSPQRGNTDTQYF.

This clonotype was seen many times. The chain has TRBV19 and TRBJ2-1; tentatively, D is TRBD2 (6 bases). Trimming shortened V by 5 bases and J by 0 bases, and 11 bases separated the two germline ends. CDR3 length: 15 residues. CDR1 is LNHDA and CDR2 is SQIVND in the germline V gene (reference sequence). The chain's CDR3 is CASSVLADSYNEQFF. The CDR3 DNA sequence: TGTGCCAGTAGTGTTTTAGCGGACTCCTACAATGAGCAGTTCTTC.

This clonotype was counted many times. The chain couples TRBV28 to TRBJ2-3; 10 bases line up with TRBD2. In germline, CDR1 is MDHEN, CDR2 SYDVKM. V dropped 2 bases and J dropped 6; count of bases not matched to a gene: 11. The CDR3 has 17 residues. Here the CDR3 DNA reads TGTGCCAGCAGTTTACGGCCGAGCGGGAGGGCCCCGGATACGCAGTATTTT. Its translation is CASSLRPSGRAPDTQYF.

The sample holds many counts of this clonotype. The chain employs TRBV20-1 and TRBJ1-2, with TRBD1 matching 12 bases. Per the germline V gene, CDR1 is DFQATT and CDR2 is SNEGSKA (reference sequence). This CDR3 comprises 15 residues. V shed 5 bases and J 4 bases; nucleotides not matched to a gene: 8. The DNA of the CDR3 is TGCAGTGCTTGGGACAGGGGGCAAAAGGGCTATGGCTACACCTTC. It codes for CSAWDRGQKGYGYTF.

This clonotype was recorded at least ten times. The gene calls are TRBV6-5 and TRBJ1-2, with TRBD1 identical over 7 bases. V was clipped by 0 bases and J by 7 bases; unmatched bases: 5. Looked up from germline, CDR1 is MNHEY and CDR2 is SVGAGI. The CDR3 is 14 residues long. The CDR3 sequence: CASSYSEGAGGYTF. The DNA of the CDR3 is TGTGCCAGCAGTTACTCGGAGGGGGCGGGTGGCTACACCTTC.